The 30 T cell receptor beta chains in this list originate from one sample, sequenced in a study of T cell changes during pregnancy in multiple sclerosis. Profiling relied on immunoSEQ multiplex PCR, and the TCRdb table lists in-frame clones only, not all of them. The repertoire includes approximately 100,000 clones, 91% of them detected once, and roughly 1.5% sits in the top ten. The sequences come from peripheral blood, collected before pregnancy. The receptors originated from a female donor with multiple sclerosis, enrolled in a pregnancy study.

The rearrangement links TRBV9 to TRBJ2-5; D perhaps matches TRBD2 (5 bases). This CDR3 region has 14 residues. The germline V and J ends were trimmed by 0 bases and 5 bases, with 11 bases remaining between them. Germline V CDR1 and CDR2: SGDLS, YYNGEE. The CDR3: CASSVAGKGETQYF. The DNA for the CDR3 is TGTGCCAGCAGCGTAGCGGGGAAAGGGGAGACCCAGTACTTC. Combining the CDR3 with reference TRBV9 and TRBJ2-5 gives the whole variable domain DSGVTQTPKHLITATGQRVTLRCSPRSGDLSVYWYQQSLDQGLQFLIQYYNGEERAKGNILERFSAQQFPDLHSELNLSSLELGDSALYFCASSVAGKGETQYFGPGTRLLVL.

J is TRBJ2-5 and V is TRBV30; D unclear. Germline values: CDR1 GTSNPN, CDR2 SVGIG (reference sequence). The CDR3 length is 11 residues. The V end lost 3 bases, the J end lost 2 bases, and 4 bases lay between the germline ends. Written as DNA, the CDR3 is TGTGCCTGGAGCTTGCAAGAGACCCAGTACTTC. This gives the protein CAWSLQETQYF.

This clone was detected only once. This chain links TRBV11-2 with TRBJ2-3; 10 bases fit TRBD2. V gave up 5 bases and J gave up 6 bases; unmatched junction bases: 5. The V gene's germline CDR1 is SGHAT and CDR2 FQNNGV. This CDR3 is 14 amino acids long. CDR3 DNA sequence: TGTGCCAGCAGCGCCGGGACTAGCGCGGATACGCAGTATTTT. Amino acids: CASSAGTSADTQYF.

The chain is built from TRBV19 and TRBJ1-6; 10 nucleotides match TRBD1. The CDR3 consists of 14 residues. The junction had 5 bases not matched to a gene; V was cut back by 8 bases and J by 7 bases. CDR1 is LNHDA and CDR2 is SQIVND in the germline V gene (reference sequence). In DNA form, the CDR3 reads TGTGCCAGTGGAAGGACAGGGGGGAATTCACCCCTCCACTTT. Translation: CASGRTGGNSPLHF.

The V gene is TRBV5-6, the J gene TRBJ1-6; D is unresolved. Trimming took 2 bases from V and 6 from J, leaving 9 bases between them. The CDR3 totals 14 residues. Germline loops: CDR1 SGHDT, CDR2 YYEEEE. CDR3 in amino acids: CASSFRGSNSPLHF. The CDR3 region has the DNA TGTGCCAGCAGCTTTCGGGGTTCTAATTCACCCCTCCACTTT.

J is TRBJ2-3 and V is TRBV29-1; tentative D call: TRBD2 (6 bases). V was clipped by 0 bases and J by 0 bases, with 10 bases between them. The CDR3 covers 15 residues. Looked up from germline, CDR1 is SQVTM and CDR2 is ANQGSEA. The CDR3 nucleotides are TGCAGCGTTGAAGATCTGGCGGGGAGCACAGATACGCAGTATTTT. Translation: CSVEDLAGSTDTQYF.

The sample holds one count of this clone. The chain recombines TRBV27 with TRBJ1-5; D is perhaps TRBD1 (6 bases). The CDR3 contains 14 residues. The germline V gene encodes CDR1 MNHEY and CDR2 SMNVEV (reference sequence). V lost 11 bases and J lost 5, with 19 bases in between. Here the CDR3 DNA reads TGTGCCTCCACTCCCCAAGGGGGTCATCAGCCCCAGCATTTT. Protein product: CASTPQGGHQPQHF.

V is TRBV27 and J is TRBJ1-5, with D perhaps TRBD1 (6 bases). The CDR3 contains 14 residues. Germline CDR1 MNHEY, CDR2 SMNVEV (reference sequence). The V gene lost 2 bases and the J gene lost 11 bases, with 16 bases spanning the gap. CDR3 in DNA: TGTGCCAGCAGTTTAACAGGGAGACCTGAGACCCAGCATTTT. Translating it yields CASSLTGRPETQHF.

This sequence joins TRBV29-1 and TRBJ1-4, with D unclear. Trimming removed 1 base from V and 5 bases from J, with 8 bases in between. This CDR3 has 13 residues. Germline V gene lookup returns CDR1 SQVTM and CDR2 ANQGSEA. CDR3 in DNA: TGCAGCGTTGAAGGTGACGGGAATGAAAAACTGTTTTTT. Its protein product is CSVEGDGNEKLFF.

Here the CDR3 DNA reads TGTGCCAGCAGCTTAGAGGAGCGCGGGAGGGCCTTGGATGAGCAGTTCTTC. Residues: CASSLEERGRALDEQFF. V usage is TRBV11-2 and J usage is TRBJ2-1; TRBD2 agrees at 9 bases. V was pared by 0 bases and J by 8 bases, with 11 bases of the junction left unmatched. Germline values: CDR1 SGHAT, CDR2 FQNNGV. The CDR3 is 17 amino acids.

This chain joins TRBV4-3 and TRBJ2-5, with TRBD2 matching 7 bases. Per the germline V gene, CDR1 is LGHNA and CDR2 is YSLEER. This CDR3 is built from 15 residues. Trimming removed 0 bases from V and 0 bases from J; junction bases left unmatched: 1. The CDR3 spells CASSQEGTNQETQYF. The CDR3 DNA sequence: TGCGCCAGCAGCCAAGAGGGGACTAACCAAGAGACCCAGTACTTC.

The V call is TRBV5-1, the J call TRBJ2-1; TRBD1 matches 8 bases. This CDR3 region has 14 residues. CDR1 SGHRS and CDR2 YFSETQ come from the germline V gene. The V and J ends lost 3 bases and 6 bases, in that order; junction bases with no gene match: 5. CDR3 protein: CASSSGQERNEQFF. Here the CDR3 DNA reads TGCGCCAGCAGCTCGGGACAGGAGCGCAATGAGCAGTTCTTC. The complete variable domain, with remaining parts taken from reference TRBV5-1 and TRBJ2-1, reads KAGVTQTPRYLIKTRGQQVTLSCSPISGHRSVSWYQQTPGQGLQFLFEYFSETQRNKGNFPGRFSGRQFSNSRSEMNVSTLELGDSALYLCASSSGQERNEQFFGPGTRLTVL.

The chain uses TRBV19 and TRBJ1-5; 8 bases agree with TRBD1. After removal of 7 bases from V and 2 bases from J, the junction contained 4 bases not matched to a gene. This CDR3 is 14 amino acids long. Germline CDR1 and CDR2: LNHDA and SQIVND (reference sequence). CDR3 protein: CASTVGQGNQPQHF. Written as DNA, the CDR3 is TGTGCCAGTACCGTGGGACAGGGCAATCAGCCCCAGCATTTT.

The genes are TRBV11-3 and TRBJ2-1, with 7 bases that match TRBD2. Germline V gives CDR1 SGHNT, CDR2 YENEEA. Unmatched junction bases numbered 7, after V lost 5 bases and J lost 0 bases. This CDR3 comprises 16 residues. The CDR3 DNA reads TGTGCCAGCAGCGTCCACGGGGGGAGCTCCTACAATGAGCAGTTCTTC. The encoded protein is CASSVHGGSSYNEQFF.

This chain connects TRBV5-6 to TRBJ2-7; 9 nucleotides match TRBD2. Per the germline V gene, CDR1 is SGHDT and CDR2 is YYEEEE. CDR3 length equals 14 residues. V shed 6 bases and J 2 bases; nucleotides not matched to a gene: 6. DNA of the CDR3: TGTGCCAGCACCCAACGACTAGCGGCCTACGAGCAGTACTTC. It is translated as CASTQRLAAYEQYF.

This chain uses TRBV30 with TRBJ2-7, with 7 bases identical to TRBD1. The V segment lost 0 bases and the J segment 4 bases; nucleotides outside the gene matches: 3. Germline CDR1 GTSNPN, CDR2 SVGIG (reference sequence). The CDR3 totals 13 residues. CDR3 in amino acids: CAWSVGQRYEQYF. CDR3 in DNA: TGTGCCTGGAGTGTGGGACAGCGGTACGAGCAGTACTTC.

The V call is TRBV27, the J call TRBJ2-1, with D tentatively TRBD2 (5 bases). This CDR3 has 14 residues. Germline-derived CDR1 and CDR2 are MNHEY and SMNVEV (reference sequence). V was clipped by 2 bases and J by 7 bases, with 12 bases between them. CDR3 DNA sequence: TGTGCCAGCAGTTTAGACTCCCCGGGGAATGAGCAGTTCTTC. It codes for CASSLDSPGNEQFF.

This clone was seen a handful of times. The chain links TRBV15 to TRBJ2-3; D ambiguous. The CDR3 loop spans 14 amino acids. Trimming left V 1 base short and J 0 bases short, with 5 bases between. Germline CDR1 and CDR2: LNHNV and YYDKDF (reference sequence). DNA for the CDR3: TGTGCCACCAGCAGAGGCCGGAGCACAGATACGCAGTATTTT. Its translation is CATSRGRSTDTQYF.

The CDR3 sequence is CAISESGTPANYGYTF. In DNA form, the CDR3 reads TGTGCCATCAGTGAGTCGGGCACACCAGCTAACTATGGCTACACCTTC. This chain links TRBV10-3 with TRBJ1-2; D remains unclear. Looked up from germline, CDR1 is ENHRY and CDR2 is SYGVKD. The ends were cut back, 0 bases at V and 0 bases at J, with 11 bases in the middle. The CDR3 is made up of 16 amino acids.

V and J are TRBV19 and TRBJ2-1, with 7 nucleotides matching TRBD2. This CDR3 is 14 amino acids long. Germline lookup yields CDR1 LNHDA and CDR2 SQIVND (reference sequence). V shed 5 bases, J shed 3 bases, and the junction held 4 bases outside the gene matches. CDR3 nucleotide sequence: TGTGCCAGTAGTTTGCAGCGGGGCTACAATGAGCAGTTCTTC. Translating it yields CASSLQRGYNEQFF.

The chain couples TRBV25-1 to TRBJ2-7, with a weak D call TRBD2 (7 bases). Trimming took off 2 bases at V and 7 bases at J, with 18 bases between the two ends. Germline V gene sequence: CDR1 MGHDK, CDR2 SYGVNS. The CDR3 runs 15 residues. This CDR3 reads CASSEVGGAREEQYF. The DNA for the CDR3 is TGTGCCAGCAGTGAAGTTGGGGGGGCAAGGGAAGAGCAGTACTTC.

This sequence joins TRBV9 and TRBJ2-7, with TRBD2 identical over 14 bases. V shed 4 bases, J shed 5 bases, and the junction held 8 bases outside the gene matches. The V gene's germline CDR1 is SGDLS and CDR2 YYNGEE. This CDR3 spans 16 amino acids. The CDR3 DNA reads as TGTGCCAGCAGCTACGGGACTAGCGGGAGTAGCCACGAGCAGTACTTC. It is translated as CASSYGTSGSSHEQYF.

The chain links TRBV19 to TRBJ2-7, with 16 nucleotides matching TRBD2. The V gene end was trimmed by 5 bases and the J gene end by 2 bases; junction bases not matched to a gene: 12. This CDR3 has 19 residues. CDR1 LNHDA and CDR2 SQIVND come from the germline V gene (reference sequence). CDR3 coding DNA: TGTGCCAGTAGTCGAAGGACCGGGACTAGCGGGAGGGCCCCCTACGAGCAGTACTTC. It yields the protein CASSRRTGTSGRAPYEQYF.

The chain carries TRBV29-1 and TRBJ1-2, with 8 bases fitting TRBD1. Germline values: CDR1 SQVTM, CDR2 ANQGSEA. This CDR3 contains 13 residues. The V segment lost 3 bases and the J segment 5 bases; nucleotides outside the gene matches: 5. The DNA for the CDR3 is TGCAGCGTTGATGCAGGGGGCGCGTATGGCTACACCTTC. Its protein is CSVDAGGAYGYTF.

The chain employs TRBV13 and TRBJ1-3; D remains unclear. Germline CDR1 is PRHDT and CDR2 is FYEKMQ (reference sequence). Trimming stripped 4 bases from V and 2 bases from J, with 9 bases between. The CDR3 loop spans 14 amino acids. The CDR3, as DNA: TGTGCCAGCAGCTCCTTGGGAGCTGGAAACACCATATATTTT. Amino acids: CASSSLGAGNTIYF.

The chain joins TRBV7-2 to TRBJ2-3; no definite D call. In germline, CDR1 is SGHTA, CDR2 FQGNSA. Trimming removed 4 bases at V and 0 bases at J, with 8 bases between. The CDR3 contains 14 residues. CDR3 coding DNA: TGTGCCAGCAGCTCACCGACTAGCACAGATACGCAGTATTTT. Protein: CASSSPTSTDTQYF. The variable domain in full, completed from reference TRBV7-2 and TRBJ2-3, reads GAGVSQSPSNKVTEKGKDVELRCDPISGHTALYWYRQSLGQGLEFLIYFQGNSAPDKSGLPSDRFSAERTGGSVSTLTIQRTQQEDSAVYLCASSSPTSTDTQYFGPGTRLTVL.

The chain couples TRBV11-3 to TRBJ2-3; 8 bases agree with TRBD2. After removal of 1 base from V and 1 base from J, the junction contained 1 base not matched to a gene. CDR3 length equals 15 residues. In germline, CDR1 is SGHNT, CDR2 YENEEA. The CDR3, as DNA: TGTGCCAGCAGCTTAGCGGGGGGGGGCACAGATACGCAGTATTTT. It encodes CASSLAGGGTDTQYF.

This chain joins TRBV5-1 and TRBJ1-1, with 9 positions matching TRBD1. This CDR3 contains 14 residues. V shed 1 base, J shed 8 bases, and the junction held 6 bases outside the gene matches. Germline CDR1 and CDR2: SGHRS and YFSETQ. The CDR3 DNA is TGCGCCAGCAGCTTGCGGACAGGGGTCATAGAAGCTTTCTTT. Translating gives CASSLRTGVIEAFF.

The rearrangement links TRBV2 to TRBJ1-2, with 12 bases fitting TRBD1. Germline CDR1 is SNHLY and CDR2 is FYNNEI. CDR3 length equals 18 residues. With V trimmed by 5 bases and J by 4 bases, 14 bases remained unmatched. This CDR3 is CASSLRGGQGALGYGYTF. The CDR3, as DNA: TGTGCCAGCAGTCTCCGGGGGGGACAGGGGGCGCTGGGCTATGGCTACACCTTC.

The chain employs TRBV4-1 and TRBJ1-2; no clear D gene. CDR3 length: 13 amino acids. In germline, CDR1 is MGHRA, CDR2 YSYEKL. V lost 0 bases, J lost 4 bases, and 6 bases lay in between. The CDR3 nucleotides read TGCGCCAGCAGCCAAGAATCCATCTATGGCTACACCTTC. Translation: CASSQESIYGYTF.